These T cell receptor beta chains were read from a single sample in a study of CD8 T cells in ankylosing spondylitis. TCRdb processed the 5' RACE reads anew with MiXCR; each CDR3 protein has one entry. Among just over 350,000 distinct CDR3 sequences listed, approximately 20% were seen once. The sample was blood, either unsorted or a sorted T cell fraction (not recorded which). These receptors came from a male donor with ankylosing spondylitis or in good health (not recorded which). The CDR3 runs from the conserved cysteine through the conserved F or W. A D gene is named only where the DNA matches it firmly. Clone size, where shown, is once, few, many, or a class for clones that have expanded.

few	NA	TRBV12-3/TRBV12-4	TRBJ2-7	CASSPARYEQYF	TGTGCCAGCAGTCCCGCGCGCTACGAGCAGTACTTC
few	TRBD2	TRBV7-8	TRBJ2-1	CASSLSGGGSSYNEQFF	TGTGCCAGCAGCTTATCGGGCGGGGGGAGCTCCTACAATGAGCAGTTCTTC
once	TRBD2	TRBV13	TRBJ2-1	CASSLAGLAGVLYNNEQFF	TGTGCCAGCAGCTTAGCTGGGCTAGCGGGGGTTCTCTACAACAATGAGCAGTTCTTC
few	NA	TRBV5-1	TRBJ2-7	CASSLETGLYEQYF	TGCGCCAGCAGCTTGGAAACGGGGCTCTACGAGCAGTACTTC
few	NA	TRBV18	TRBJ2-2	CASSPAGGGNTGELFF	TGTGCCAGCTCACCTGCGGGCGGTGGAAACACCGGGGAGCTGTTTTTT
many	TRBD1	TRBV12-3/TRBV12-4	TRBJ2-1	CASSPGTEYNEQFF	TGTGCCAGCAGTCCCGGGACAGAATACAATGAGCAGTTCTTC
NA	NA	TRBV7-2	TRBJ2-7	CASSLVTGSEYEQYF	TGTGCCAGCAGCTTAGTAACGGGTTCCGAGTACGAGCAGTACTTC
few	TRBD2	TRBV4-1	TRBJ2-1	CASSQGVTSGTGLFF	TGCGCCAGCAGCCAAGGCGTGACTAGCGGGACGGGGCTGTTCTTC
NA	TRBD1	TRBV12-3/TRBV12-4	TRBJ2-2	CASSSPWTGRGTGELFF	TGTGCCAGCAGTTCCCCGTGGACAGGCCGGGGCACCGGGGAGCTGTTTTTT
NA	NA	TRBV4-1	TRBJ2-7	CASSQLHEGSNYEQYF	TGCGCCAGCAGCCAACTACACGAAGGTAGTAACTACGAGCAGTACTTC
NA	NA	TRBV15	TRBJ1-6	CATSRAVASPLHF	TGTGCCACCAGCAGAGCGGTGGCATCACCCCTCCACTTT
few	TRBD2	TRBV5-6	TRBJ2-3	CASSLGAGGTGNTQYF	TGTGCCAGCAGCTTGGGAGCGGGGGGAACCGGGAATACGCAGTATTTT
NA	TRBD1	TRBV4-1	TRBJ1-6	CASSLIRDRGNSPLHF	TGCGCCAGCAGCCTTATCCGGGACAGGGGTAATTCACCCCTCCACTTT
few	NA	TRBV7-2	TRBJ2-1	CASSYGTSYNEQFF	TGTGCCAGCAGCTATGGGACCAGCTACAATGAGCAGTTCTTC
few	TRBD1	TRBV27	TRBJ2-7	CATATGGEQYF	TGTGCCACCGCCACAGGGGGCGAGCAGTACTTC
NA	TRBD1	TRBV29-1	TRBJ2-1	CSVDSDRGDLNEQFF	TGCAGCGTCGATTCCGACAGGGGAGACCTCAATGAGCAGTTCTTC
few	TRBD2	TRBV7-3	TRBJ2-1	CASSLTGGLAANEQFF	TGTGCCAGCAGCTTAACGGGAGGACTAGCGGCCAATGAGCAGTTCTTC
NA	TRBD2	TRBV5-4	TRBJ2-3	CASSGLLAGGSTDTQYF	TGTGCCAGCAGCGGCCTACTAGCGGGGGGAAGCACAGATACGCAGTATTTT
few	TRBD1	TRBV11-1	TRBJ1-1	CASSWGQGETEAFF	TGTGCCAGCAGCTGGGGGCAGGGGGAGACTGAAGCTTTCTTT
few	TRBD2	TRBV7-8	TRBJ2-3	CASSFVRAGVGTDTQYF	TGTGCCAGCAGCTTTGTTCGGGCGGGGGTAGGCACAGATACGCAGTATTTT
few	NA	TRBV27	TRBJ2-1	CASSSLPGLSYEQFF	TGTGCCAGCAGTTCCCTCCCGGGACTTTCGTATGAGCAGTTCTTC
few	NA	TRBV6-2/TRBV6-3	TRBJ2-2	CAGRGRGTNTGELFF	TGTGCCGGGCGAGGGCGGGGAACGAACACCGGGGAGCTGTTTTTT
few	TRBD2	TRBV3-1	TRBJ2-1	CASSQGKTSGNNYNEQFF	TGTGCCAGCAGCCAAGGAAAGACTAGCGGAAACAATTACAATGAGCAGTTCTTC
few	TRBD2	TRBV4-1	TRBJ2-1	CASSQGPSGDNEQFF	TGCGCCAGCAGCCAAGGTCCTAGCGGAGACAATGAGCAGTTCTTC
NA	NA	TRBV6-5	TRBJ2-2	CASRPPGGELFF	TGTGCCAGCAGGCCCCCGGGCGGGGAGCTGTTTTTT
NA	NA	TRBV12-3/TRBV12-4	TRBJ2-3	CASTLDRTDTQYF	TGTGCCAGCACTTTGGACCGCACAGATACGCAGTATTTT
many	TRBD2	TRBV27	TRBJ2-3	CASTGGGGAGTQYF	TGTGCCAGCACAGGTGGCGGGGGGGCCGGGACGCAGTATTTT
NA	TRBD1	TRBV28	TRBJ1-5	CASSIMTGKNNQPQHF	TGTGCCAGCAGTATAATGACAGGGAAGAACAATCAGCCCCAGCATTTT
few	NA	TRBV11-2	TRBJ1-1	CASRSTGTEAFF	TGTGCCAGCAGGTCCACAGGAACTGAAGCTTTCTTT
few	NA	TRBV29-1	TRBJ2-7	CSVEGDLSGEQYF	TGCAGCGTCGAAGGGGACCTCTCTGGAGAGCAGTACTTC
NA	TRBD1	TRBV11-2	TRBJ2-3	CASSYPYGGTARSTDTQYF	TGTGCCAGCAGCTACCCATACGGTGGGACAGCCCGATCCACAGATACGCAGTATTTT
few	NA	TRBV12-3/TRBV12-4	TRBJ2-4	CASSFPMGLAKNIQYF	TGTGCCAGCAGTTTTCCGATGGGGCTAGCCAAAAACATTCAGTACTTC
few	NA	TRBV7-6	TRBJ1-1	CASSLAGVTEAFF	TGTGCCAGCAGCCTGGCGGGGGTGACTGAAGCTTTCTTT
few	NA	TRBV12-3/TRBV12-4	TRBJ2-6	CASSLQYRTSGANVLTF	TGTGCCAGCAGTTTACAATACCGTACCTCTGGGGCCAACGTCCTGACTTTC
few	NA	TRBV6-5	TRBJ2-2	CASQAHGGELFF	TGTGCCAGCCAAGCACACGGGGGGGAGCTGTTTTTT
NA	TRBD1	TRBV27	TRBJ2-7	CASRNRGPYEQYF	TGTGCCAGCAGAAACAGGGGGCCCTACGAGCAGTACTTC
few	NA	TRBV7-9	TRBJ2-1	CASSLSIQASYNEQFF	TGTGCCAGCAGCTTATCTATACAGGCATCCTACAATGAGCAGTTCTTC
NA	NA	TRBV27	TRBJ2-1	CASSLLRDYNEQFF	TGTGCCAGCAGTCTATTGAGGGACTACAATGAGCAGTTCTTC
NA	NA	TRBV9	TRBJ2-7	CASSEGGGSSYEQYF	TGTGCCAGCAGCGAGGGGGGTGGGAGCTCCTACGAGCAGTACTTC
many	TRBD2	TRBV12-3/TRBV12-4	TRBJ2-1	CASSSGGVIGYNEQFF	TGTGCCAGCAGTTCCGGGGGGGTGATCGGTTACAATGAGCAGTTCTTC
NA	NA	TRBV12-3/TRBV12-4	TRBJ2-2	CASSPNRPNTGELFF	TGTGCCAGCAGTCCTAATCGGCCTAACACCGGGGAGCTGTTTTTT
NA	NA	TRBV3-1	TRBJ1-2	CASSFRGRVDGYTF	TGTGCCAGCAGCTTCCGAGGGAGGGTAGATGGCTACACCTTC
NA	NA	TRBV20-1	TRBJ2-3	CSAPDLGLSTDTQYF	TGCAGTGCCCCCGACTTGGGCCTAAGCACAGATACGCAGTATTTT
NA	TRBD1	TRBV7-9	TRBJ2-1	CASSITGAGEQFF	TGTGCCAGCAGCATTACAGGGGCCGGTGAGCAGTTCTTC
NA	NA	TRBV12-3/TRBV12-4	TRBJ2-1	CASNPGGANNEQFF	TGTGCCAGCAACCCCGGTGGCGCAAACAATGAGCAGTTCTTC
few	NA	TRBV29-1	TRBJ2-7	CSVEGGRGPPYEQYF	TGCAGCGTTGAAGGGGGGCGGGGGCCCCCCTACGAGCAGTACTTC
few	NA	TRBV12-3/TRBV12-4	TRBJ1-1	CASSSGQTENTEAFF	TGTGCCAGCAGTTCCGGACAGACCGAGAACACTGAAGCTTTCTTT
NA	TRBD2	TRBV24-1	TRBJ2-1	CATSDLTSGGAGEQFF	TGTGCCACCAGTGATTTGACTAGCGGGGGGGCCGGGGAGCAGTTCTTC
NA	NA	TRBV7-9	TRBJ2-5	CASSSDLRDQYF	TGTGCCAGCAGCTCCGACTTACGGGACCAGTACTTC